This entry is about one T cell receptor beta chain. The antigen remains undetermined. This record belongs to a study of T-cell memory formation after mild COVID-19. The ends lost 4 bases at V and 5 bases at J; junction bases unmatched: 10. Germline lookup yields CDR1 MGHRA and CDR2 YSYEKL. This CDR3 has 17 amino acids. From the 5' RACE reads, TCRdb called clonotypes with MiXCR, one entry per CDR3 protein. This sample has hundreds of thousands of distinct CDR3 sequences, with about a sixth found just once. Study outcomes and limitations: For contracting clones, CD4+ ones sat mainly in CM and EM, CD8+ in EMRA.

The receptor was derived from an adult woman who had mild COVID-19 (a few samples of this study predate the infection). Cell type and time point are not known. Sequencing used PBMCs or a T cell subset sorted from them (not recorded which). This sequence joins TRBV4-1 and TRBJ2-2, with 10 bases identical to TRBD2. As DNA, the CDR3 is TGCGCCAGCAGCCCAAGCCCTACTAGCGGGGCTACCGGGGAGCTGTTTTTT. It yields the protein CASSPSPTSGATGELFF.